This T cell receptor beta chain stems from a study of CXCR3-negative and CXCR3-positive naive CD8 T cells. Findings of the study overall: TRB CDR3 properties indicated TCR strength, while surface CD5 was similar across naive subsets. More hydrophobic TRB CDR3s were found in CXCR3-positive naive cells than in CXCR3-negative naive cells.

Germline V gene data show CDR1 as SGDLS and CDR2 as YYNGEE. This CDR3 is 14 amino acids long. Every CD8+ subset sample held about 300,000 flow-sorted cells, done in triplicate. Cells classed as naive CD8+ T cells were CD45RO-CCR7+CD27+CD95-. The libraries of TRB cDNA were constructed through 5' RACE using UMI labels. From the 5' RACE reads, TCRdb lists one entry per CDR3 protein and no DNA. The data show about 130,000 distinct CDR3 sequences, and the top ten clones hold roughly 0.3%. As regards this clonotype: Its target is unknown.

Material: naive CXCR3- CD8+ T cells from blood. The subset here: CD45RO-CCR7+CD27+CD95- naive CD8+ T cells lacking CXCR3 (TNR3-). This TCR was sampled from a human donor in good health. Some clones in this sample may be carry-over from other donors' samples. This sequence joins TRBV9 and TRBJ2-1; TCRdb's assignment of TRBD1 cannot be checked, as there is no DNA. CDR3 sequence reads: CASSVDLTGNEQFF.